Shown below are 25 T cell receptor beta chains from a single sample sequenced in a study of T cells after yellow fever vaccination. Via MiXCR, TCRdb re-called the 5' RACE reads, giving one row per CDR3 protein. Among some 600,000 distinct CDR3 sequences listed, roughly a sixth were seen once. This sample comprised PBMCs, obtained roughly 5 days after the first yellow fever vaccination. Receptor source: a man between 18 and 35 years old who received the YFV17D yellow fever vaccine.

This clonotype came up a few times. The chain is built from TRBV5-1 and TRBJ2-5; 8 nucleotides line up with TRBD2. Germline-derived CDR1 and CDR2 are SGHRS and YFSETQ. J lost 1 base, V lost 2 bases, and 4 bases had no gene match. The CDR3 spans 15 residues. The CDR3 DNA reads TGCGCCAGCAGCTTCGACGGGGGGGCCCAAGAGACCCAGTACTTC. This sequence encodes CASSFDGGAQETQYF. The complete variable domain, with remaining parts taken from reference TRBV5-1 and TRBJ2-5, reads KAGVTQTPRYLIKTRGQQVTLSCSPISGHRSVSWYQQTPGQGLQFLFEYFSETQRNKGNFPGRFSGRQFSNSRSEMNVSTLELGDSALYLCASSFDGGAQETQYFGPGTRLLVL.

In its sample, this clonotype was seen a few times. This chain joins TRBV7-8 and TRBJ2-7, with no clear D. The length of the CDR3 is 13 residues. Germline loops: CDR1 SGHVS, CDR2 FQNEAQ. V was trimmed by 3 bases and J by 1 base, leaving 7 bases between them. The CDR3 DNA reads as TGTGCCAGCAGCTTGGGCGTTTCCTACGAGCAGTACGTC. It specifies CASSLGVSYEQYV.

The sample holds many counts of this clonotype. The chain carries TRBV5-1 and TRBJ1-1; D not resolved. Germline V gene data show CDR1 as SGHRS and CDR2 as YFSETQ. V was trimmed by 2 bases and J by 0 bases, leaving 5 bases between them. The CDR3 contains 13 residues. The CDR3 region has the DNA TGCGCCAGCAGCTTCGAGGTGAACACTGAAGCTTTCTTT. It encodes CASSFEVNTEAFF.

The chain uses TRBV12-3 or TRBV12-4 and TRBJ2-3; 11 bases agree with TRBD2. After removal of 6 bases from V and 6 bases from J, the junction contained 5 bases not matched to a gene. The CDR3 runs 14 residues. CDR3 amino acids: CASRNPSGGDTQYF. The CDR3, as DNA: TGTGCCAGCAGAAACCCTAGCGGGGGGGATACGCAGTATTTT.

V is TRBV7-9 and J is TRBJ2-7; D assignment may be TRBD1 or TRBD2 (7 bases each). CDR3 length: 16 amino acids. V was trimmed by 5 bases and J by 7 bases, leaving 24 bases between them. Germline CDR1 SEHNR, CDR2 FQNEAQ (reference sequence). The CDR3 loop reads CASSPTSGTDLGEQYF. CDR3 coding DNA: TGTGCCAGCAGCCCGACCAGCGGGACAGATTTAGGGGAGCAGTACTTC.

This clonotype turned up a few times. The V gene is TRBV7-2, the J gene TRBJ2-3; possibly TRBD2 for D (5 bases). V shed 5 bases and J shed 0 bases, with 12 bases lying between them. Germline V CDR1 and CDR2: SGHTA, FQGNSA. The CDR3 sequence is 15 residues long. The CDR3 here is CASSPPRVSTDTQYF. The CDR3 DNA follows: TGTGCCAGCAGCCCACCGAGGGTGAGCACAGATACGCAGTATTTT.

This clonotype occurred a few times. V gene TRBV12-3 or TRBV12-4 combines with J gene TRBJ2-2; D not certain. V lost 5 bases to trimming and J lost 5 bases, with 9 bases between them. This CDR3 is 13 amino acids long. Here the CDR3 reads CASSRASTGELFF. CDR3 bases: TGTGCCAGCAGTCGCGCATCAACCGGGGAGCTGTTTTTT.

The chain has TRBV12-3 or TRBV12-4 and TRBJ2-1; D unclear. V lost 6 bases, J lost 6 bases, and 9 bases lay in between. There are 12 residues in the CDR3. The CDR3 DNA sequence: TGTGCCAGCAGCACAAATCTCAATGAGCAGTTCTTC. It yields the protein CASSTNLNEQFF.

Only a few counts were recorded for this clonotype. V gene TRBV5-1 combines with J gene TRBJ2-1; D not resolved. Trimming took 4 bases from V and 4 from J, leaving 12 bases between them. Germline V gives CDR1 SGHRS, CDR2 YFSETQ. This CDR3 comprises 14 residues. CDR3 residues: CASSGQVGYNEQFF. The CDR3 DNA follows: TGCGCCAGCAGCGGCCAGGTCGGTTACAATGAGCAGTTCTTC.

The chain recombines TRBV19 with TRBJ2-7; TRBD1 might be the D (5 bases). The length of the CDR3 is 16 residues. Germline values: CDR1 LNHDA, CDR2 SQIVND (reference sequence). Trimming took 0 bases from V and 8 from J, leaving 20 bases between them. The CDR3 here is CASSIDLLRVRHQQYV. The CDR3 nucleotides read TGTGCCAGTAGTATAGATCTGCTCAGGGTAAGGCATCAGCAGTACGTC.

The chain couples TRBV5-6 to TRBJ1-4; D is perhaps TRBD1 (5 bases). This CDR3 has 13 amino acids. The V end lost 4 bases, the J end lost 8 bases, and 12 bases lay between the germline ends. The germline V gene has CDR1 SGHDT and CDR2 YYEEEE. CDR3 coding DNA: TGTGCCAGCAGCCTCAGGGAGGGAGAAAAACTGTTTTTT. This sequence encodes CASSLREGEKLFF.

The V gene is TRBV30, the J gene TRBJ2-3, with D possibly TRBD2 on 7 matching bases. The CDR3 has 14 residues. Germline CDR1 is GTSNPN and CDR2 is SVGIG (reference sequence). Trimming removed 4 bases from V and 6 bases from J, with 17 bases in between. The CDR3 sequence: CAWKLGGGGDTQYF. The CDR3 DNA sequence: TGTGCCTGGAAACTTGGCGGGGGCGGCGATACGCAGTATTTT.

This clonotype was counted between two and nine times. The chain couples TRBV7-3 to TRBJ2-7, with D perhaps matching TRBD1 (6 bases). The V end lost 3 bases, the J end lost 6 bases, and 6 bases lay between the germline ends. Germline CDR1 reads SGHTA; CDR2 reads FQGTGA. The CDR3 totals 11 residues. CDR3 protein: CASSFRGEQYV. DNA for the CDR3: TGTGCCAGCAGCTTCAGGGGCGAGCAGTACGTC.

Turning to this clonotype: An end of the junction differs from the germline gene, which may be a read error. This CDR3 reads CASSFGGLRNEQFF. CDR3 DNA: TGTGCCAGTAGTTTTGGCGGACTAAGGAATGAGCAGTTCTTC. The rearrangement links TRBV27 to TRBJ2-1, with D maybe TRBD2 (6 bases). Per germline, CDR1 MNHEY and CDR2 SMNVEV (reference sequence). This CDR3 has 14 residues.

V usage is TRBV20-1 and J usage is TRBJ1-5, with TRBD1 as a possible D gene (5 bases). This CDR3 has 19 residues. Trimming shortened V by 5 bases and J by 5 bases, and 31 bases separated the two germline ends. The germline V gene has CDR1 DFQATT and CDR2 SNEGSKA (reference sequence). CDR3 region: CSAYIPTTLRKTEDQPQHF. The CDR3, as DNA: TGCAGTGCTTATATCCCCACCACACTACGAAAGACAGAGGATCAGCCCCAGCATTTT.

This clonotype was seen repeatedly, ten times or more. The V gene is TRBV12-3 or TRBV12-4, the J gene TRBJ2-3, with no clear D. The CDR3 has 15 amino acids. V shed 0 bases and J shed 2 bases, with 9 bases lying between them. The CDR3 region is CASSLAGMYTDTQYF. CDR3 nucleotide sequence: TGTGCCAGCAGTTTAGCCGGCATGTACACAGATACGCAGTATTTT.

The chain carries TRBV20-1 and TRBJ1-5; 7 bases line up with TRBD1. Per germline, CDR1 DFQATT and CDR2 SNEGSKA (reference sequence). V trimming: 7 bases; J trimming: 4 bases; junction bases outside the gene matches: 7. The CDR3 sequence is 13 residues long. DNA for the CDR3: TGCAGTGTGGGGAGGGGGCTTAATCAGCCCCAGCATTTT. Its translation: CSVGRGLNQPQHF.

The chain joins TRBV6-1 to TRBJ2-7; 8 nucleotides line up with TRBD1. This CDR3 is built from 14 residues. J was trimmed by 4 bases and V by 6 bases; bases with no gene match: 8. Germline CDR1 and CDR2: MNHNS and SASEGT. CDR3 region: CASSQPQGAYEQYF. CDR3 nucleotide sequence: TGTGCCAGCAGCCAACCCCAGGGGGCGTACGAGCAGTACTTC.

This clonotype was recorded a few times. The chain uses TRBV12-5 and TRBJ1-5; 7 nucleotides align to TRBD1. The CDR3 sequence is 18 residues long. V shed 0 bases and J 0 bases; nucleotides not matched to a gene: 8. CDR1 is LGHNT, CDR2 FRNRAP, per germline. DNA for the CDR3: TGTGCTAGTGGTTTGGTAAGGAGGGGGCTAGGTAGCAATCAGCCCCAGCATTTT. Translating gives CASGLVRRGLGSNQPQHF.

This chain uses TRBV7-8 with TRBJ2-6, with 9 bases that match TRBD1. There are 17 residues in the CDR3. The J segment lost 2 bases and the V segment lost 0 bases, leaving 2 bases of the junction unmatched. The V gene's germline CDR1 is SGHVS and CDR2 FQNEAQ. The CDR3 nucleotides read TGTGCCAGCAGCTTAGCACAGGGGGCAGCTGGGGCCAACGTCCTGACTTTC. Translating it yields CASSLAQGAAGANVLTF.

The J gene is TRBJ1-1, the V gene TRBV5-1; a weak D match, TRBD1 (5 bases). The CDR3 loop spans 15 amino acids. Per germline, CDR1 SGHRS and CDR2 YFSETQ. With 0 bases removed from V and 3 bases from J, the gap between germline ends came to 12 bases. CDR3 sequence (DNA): TGCGCCAGCAGCTTGGATCCAGGGACCCACACTGAAGCTTTCTTT. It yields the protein CASSLDPGTHTEAFF.

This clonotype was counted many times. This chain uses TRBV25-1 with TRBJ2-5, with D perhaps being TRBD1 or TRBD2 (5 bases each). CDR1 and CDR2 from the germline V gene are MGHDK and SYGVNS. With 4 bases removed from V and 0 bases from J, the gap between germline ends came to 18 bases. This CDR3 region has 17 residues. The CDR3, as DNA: TGTGCCAGCAGTGGCCCGCCCGGGACGGAACACCAAGAGACCCAGTACTTC. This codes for CASSGPPGTEHQETQYF.

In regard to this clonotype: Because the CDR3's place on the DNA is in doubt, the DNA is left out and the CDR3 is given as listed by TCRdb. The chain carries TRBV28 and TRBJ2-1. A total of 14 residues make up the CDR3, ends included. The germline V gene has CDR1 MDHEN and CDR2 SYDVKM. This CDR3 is CASSSSVPYNEQFF.

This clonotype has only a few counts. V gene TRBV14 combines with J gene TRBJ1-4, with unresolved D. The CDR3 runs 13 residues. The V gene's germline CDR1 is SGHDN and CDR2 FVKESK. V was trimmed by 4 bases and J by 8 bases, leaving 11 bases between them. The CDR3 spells CASSRLGYEKLFF. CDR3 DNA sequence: TGTGCCAGCAGCCGCTTGGGGTACGAAAAACTGTTTTTT. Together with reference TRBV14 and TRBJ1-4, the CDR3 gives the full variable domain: EAGVTQFPSHSVIEKGQTVTLRCDPISGHDNLYWYRRVMGKEIKFLLHFVKESKQDESGMPNNRFLAERTGGTYSTLKVQPAELEDSGVYFCASSRLGYEKLFFGSGTQLSVL.

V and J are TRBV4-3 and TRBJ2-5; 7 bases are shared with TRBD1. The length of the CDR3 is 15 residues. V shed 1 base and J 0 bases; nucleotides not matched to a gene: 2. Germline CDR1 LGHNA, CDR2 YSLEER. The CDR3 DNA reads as TGCGCCAGCAGCCAAGGCGACAGGGACCAAGAGACCCAGTACTTC. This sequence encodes CASSQGDRDQETQYF.